Detailed here is one TCR beta chain. These data are taken from a study of OX40 agonist ivuxolimab in advanced cancers. Background on the study: Intravenous ivuxolimab at 0.01 to 10 mg/kg was given to patients every 2 weeks.

Individuals having autoimmune disease history or systemic immunosuppression were not enrolled. TCRdb's copy holds only in-frame clones and misses some; the assay was immunoSEQ multiplex PCR. Of 55,000 to 80,000 clones listed, around 86% were seen once; the top ten hold 2.5% to 3%. CDR1 LGHNA and CDR2 YSLEER come from the germline V gene. J lost 0 bases, V lost 0 bases, and 2 bases had no gene match. CDR3 size: 18 residues. J is TRBJ2-3 and V is TRBV4-3; 14 bases fit TRBD2. The clonotype comes from an adult with an advanced solid tumor such as melanoma, head and neck, liver or kidney cancer. Sequenced material: CD4+ or CD8+ T cells sorted from blood, taken in a trial of the OX40 agonist ivuxolimab. The CDR3 bases are TGCGCCAGCAGCCAAGACCGGACTAGCGGGGGGAGCACAGATACGCAGTATTTT. This codes for CASSQDRTSGGSTDTQYF.